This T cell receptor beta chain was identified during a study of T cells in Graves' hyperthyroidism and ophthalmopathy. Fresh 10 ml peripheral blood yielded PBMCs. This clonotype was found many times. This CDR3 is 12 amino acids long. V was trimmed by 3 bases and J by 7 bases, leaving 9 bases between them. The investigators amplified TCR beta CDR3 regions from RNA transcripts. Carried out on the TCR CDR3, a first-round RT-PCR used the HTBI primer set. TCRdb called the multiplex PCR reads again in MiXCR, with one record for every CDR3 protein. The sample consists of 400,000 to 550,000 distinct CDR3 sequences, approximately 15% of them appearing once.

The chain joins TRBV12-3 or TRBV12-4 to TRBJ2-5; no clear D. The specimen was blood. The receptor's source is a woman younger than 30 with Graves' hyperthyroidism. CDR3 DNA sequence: TGTGCCAGCAGTTTCCTGAAGCGGACCCAGTACTTC. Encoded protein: CASSFLKRTQYF.